Listed here are 15 T cell receptor beta chains from one sample, sequenced in a study of early T cells in non-severe SARS-CoV-2 infection. TCRdb recomputed calls from the 5' RACE reads with MiXCR, one row per CDR3 protein. The sample includes tens of thousands of distinct CDR3 sequences, roughly 8% of them seen just once. The sequencing sample was made of whole blood. These receptor sequences come from an adult who was a healthcare worker with PCR-confirmed SARS-CoV-2 infection or an uninfected control (not recorded which).

The chain is built from TRBV18 and TRBJ2-1; D may correspond to TRBD1 or TRBD2 (6 bases each). The CDR3 is made up of 16 amino acids. The V end lost 3 bases, the J end lost 4 bases, and 16 bases lay between the germline ends. Germline V gene lookup returns CDR1 KGHSH and CDR2 LQKENI. The CDR3 loop reads CASSPRGESGYNEQFF. The CDR3 DNA is TGTGCCAGCTCACCGAGGGGGGAATCAGGTTACAATGAGCAGTTCTTC.

This clonotype is termed medium-sized. The chain links TRBV11-3 to TRBJ2-3; 8 bases map to TRBD2. Germline lookup yields CDR1 SGHNT and CDR2 YENEEA. The CDR3 is made up of 15 amino acids. V trimming: 5 bases; J trimming: 3 bases; junction bases outside the gene matches: 7. The CDR3 DNA reads as TGTGCCAGCAGCCGTAGTACGGGGGGGACAGATACGCAGTATTTT. Amino acids: CASSRSTGGTDTQYF.

The chain couples TRBV5-1 to TRBJ2-4; no firm D call. The V gene's germline CDR1 is SGHRS and CDR2 YFSETQ. The CDR3 has 12 residues. Trimming shortened V by 8 bases and J by 5 bases, and 11 bases separated the two germline ends. The CDR3 region has the DNA TGCGCCAGTTCCCTCGACGAAAACATTCAGTACTTC. It yields the protein CASSLDENIQYF. The whole variable domain, filled in from reference TRBV5-1 and TRBJ2-4, reads KAGVTQTPRYLIKTRGQQVTLSCSPISGHRSVSWYQQTPGQGLQFLFEYFSETQRNKGNFPGRFSGRQFSNSRSEMNVSTLELGDSALYLCASSLDENIQYFGAGTRLSVL.

This clonotype was seen at least ten times. This rearrangement joins TRBV29-1 to TRBJ2-5, with a weak D call TRBD1 (6 bases). V gave up 7 bases and J gave up 5 bases, with 17 bases separating them. This CDR3 comprises 13 residues. Germline V lookup: CDR1 SQVTM, CDR2 ANQGSEA. Written as DNA, the CDR3 is TGCAGCGGCGCCGGGACATATCAGGAGACCCAGTACTTC. Its protein is CSGAGTYQETQYF.

This clonotype was counted ten times or more. The V and J genes are TRBV10-3 and TRBJ2-1; the D is unclear. The CDR3 length is 13 residues. V was trimmed by 5 bases and J by 0 bases, leaving 5 bases between them. CDR1 and CDR2 (germline): ENHRY, SYGVKD. The CDR3 sequence is CAISPASYNEQFF. The CDR3, as DNA: TGTGCCATCAGTCCAGCCTCCTACAATGAGCAGTTCTTC.

This clonotype has just a few counts. J is TRBJ2-3 and V is TRBV4-1, with 7 bases aligning to TRBD2. The ends lost 0 bases at V and 10 bases at J; junction bases unmatched: 4. The CDR3 is 13 residues long. CDR1 and CDR2 (germline): MGHRA, YSYEKL. The CDR3 protein is CASSQEGGSAQYF. In nucleotides, the CDR3 is TGCGCCAGCAGCCAAGAGGGGGGGAGTGCGCAGTATTTT.

There are a few counts of this clonotype. The rearrangement links TRBV28 to TRBJ2-7; 12 nucleotides match TRBD1. Trimming cost V 6 bases and J 13 bases; bases outside gene matches: 7. Germline V gives CDR1 MDHEN, CDR2 SYDVKM. This CDR3 contains 12 residues. CDR3 bases: TGTGCCAGCAGACTGGGACAGGGGGCCCTCTACTTC. Its translation is CASRLGQGALYF.

This clonotype was counted at least ten times. This chain connects TRBV9 to TRBJ2-3, with 11 bases that match TRBD1. The CDR3 consists of 15 residues. Trimming at V came to 7 bases and at J to 5 bases, leaving 9 bases not matched to a gene. Looked up from germline, CDR1 is SGDLS and CDR2 is YYNGEE. The CDR3 reads CASAWGQGVEDTQYF. The CDR3 bases are TGTGCCAGCGCTTGGGGACAGGGGGTTGAAGATACGCAGTATTTT.

There are many counts of this clonotype. The rearrangement links TRBV20-1 to TRBJ1-5, with unresolved D. V was shortened by 5 bases and J by 7 bases, with 12 bases between the two germline ends. The CDR3 spans 12 residues. Looked up from germline, CDR1 is DFQATT and CDR2 is SNEGSKA (reference sequence). The CDR3 loop is CSASVSQQPQHF. The DNA for the CDR3 is TGCAGTGCTTCGGTCTCTCAACAGCCCCAGCATTTT.

The V gene is TRBV21-1, the J gene TRBJ2-6. TRBV21-1 counts as a pseudogene. The CDR3 contains 16 residues. Written as DNA, the CDR3 is TGTGCCAGCAGCAAATCAGTTCAAGCTGGGGCCAACGTCCTGACTTTC. Its protein product is CASSKSVQAGANVLTF.

This clonotype was detected many times. V gene TRBV7-6 combines with J gene TRBJ2-7, with 7 bases fitting TRBD2. CDR1 is SGHVS, CDR2 FNYEAQ, per germline. V was pared by 5 bases and J by 2 bases, with 9 bases of the junction left unmatched. The CDR3 runs 15 residues. The CDR3 spells CASSLRSGTPYEQYF. CDR3 bases: TGTGCCAGCAGCCTCCGGAGCGGGACCCCCTACGAGCAGTACTTC.

At least ten counts were recorded for this clonotype. The V and J genes are TRBV12-3 or TRBV12-4 and TRBJ2-1, with 8 bases lining up with TRBD2. The J segment lost 5 bases and the V segment lost 11 bases, leaving 5 bases of the junction unmatched. The CDR3 is 12 amino acids. CDR3 DNA sequence: TGTGCCGGACGGGAGGGGGACAATGAGCAGTTCTTC. As protein: CAGREGDNEQFF.

In its sample, this clonotype was seen a few times. This chain connects TRBV30 to TRBJ2-7; the match to TRBD1 covers 9 bases. The V segment lost 5 bases and the J segment 2 bases; nucleotides outside the gene matches: 1. Germline V gene data show CDR1 as GTSNPN and CDR2 as SVGIG (reference sequence). CDR3 length equals 12 residues. CDR3 region: CAWRQGAYEQYF. DNA of the CDR3: TGTGCCTGGCGACAGGGGGCCTACGAGCAGTACTTC.

This clonotype was seen repeatedly, ten times or more. This sequence joins TRBV28 and TRBJ1-2; perhaps TRBD1 as D (5 bases). The CDR3 runs to 13 residues. Germline V gene data show CDR1 as MDHEN and CDR2 as SYDVKM. Trimming pared 6 bases from V and 2 bases from J, leaving 10 bases between. CDR3 nucleotides: TGTGCCAGCAGCCTGACAGCCAACTATGGCTACACCTTC. The encoded protein is CASSLTANYGYTF.

This clonotype appeared a few times. V and J are TRBV12-3 or TRBV12-4 and TRBJ1-3; D perhaps matches TRBD1 (5 bases). The germline V and J ends were trimmed by 3 bases and 3 bases, with 9 bases remaining between them. The CDR3 runs 14 residues. The CDR3 spells CASSFQGSGNTIYF. DNA of the CDR3: TGTGCCAGCAGTTTCCAGGGAAGTGGAAACACCATATATTTT.